The 3 T cell receptor beta chains below all came from one sample that was sequenced in a study of T cells in Graves' hyperthyroidism and ophthalmopathy. Amplification yielded TCR beta CDR3 regions, with RNA transcripts as the source. First-round RT-PCR with HTBI primers amplified the TCR CDR3 region. TCRdb re-called the multiplex PCR reads through MiXCR, storing one row per CDR3 protein. This sample has fewer than 300,000 distinct CDR3 sequences, with less than 30% found just once. Sequenced input: blood. The receptors shown here come from a man aged 40-55 years with Graves' hyperthyroidism that later progressed to Graves' ophthalmopathy.

This clonotype came up many times. The chain links TRBV5-1 to TRBJ2-7, with TRBD2 matching over 10 bases. The V and J ends lost 0 bases and 7 bases, in that order; junction bases with no gene match: 4. Germline CDR1 SGHRS, CDR2 YFSETQ. The CDR3 sequence is 14 residues long. CDR3 sequence (DNA): TGCGCCAGCAGCTTGGGTCTAGCGGGAGAAGAGCAGTACTTC. Its protein product is CASSLGLAGEEQYF.

This clonotype was observed many times. The V and J genes are TRBV27 and TRBJ2-7; 7 bases fit TRBD1. With 3 bases clipped from V and 5 bases from J, the junction kept 4 bases outside the gene matches. Per germline, CDR1 MNHEY and CDR2 SMNVEV (reference sequence). The CDR3 covers 13 residues. Here the CDR3 DNA reads TGTGCCAGCAGTTTCACAGGGGCCCACGAGCAGTACTTC. Amino acid sequence: CASSFTGAHEQYF.

The gene calls are TRBV6-1 and TRBJ2-2, with unresolved D. Trimming stripped 6 bases from V and 7 bases from J, with 9 bases between. The CDR3 contains 12 residues. Germline values: CDR1 MNHNS, CDR2 SASEGT. CDR3 residues: CASSPAYGELFF. CDR3 nucleotides: TGTGCCAGCAGCCCAGCGTACGGGGAGCTGTTTTTT.